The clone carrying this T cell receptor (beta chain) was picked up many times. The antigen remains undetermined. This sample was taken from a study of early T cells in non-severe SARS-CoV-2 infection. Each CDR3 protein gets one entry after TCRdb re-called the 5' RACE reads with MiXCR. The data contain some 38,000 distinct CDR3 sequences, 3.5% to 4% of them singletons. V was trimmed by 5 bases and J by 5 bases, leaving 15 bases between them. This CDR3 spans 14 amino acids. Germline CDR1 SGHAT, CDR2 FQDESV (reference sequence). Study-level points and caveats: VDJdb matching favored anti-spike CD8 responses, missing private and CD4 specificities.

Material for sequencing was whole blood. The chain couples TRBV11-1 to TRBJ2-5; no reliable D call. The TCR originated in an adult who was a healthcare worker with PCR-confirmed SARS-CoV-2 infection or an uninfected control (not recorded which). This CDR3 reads CASSRGDPRETQYF. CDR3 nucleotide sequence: TGTGCCAGCAGCCGTGGAGACCCCCGGGAGACCCAGTACTTC.